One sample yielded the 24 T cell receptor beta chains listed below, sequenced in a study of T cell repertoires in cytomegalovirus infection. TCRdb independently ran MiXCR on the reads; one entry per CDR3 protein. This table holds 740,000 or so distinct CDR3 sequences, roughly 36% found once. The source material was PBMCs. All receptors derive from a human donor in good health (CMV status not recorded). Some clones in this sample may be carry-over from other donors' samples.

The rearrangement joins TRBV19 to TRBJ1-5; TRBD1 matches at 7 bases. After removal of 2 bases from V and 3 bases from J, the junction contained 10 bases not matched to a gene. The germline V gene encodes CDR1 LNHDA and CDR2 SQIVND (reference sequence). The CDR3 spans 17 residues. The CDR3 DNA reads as TGTGCCAGTAGTATAATCGGGAAACAGGGGAACAATCAGCCCCAGCATTTT. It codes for CASSIIGKQGNNQPQHF.

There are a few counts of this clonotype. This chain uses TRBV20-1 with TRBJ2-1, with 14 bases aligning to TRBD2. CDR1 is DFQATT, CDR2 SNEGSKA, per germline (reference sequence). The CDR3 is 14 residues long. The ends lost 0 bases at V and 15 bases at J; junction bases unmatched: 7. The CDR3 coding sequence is TGCAGTGCTAGAGATGGGACTAGCGGGAGAATGCGGTTCTTC. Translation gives CSARDGTSGRMRFF.

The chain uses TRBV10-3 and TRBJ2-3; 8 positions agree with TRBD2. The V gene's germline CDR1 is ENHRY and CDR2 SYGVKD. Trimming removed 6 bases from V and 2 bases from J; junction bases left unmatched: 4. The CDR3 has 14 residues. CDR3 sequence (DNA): TGTGCCATCAGCCCACTAGCGGACACAGATACGCAGTATTTT. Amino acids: CAISPLADTDTQYF.

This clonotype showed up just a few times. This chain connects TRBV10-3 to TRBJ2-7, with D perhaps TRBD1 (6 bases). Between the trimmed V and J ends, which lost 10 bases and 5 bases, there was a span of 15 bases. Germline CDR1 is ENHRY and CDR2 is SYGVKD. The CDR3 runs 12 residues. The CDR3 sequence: CANSYGGNEQYF. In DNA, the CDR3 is TGTGCCAACTCGTATGGGGGCAACGAGCAGTACTTC.

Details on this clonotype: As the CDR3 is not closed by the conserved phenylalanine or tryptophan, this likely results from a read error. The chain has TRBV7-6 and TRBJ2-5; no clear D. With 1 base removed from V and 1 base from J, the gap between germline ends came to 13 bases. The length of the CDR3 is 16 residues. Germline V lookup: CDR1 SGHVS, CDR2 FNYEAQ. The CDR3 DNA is TGTGCCAGCAGCTTAGTAATAGGTCAGAGCCAAGAGACCCAGTACTTA. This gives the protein CASSLVIGQSQETQYL.

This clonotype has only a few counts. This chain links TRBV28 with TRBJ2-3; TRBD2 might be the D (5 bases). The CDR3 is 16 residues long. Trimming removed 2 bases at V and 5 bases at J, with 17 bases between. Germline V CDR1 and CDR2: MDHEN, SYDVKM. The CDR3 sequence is CASSLRGSGSGDTQYF. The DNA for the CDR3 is TGTGCCAGCAGTTTACGAGGGAGTGGTTCAGGAGATACGCAGTATTTT.

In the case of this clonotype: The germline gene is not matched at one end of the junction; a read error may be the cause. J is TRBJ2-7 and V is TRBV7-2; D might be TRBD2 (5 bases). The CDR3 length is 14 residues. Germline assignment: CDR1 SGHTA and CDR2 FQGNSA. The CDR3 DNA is TGTGCCAACAGCTTACCACCCTTCGGGGACGAGCAGTACTTC. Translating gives CANSLPPFGDEQYF.

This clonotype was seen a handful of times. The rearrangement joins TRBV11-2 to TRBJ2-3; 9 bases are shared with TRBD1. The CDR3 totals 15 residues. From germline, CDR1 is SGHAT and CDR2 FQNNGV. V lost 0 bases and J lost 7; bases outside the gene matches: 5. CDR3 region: CASSLEGTGIHTQYF. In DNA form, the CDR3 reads TGTGCCAGCAGCTTAGAAGGGACAGGGATTCATACGCAGTATTTT.

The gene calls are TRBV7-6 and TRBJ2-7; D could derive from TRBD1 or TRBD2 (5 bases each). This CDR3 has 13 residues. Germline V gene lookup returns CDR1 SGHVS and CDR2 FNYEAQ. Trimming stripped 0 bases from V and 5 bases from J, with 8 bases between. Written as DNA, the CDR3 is TGTGCCAGCAGCTTAGCGGGGACGGACGAGCAGTACTTC. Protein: CASSLAGTDEQYF.

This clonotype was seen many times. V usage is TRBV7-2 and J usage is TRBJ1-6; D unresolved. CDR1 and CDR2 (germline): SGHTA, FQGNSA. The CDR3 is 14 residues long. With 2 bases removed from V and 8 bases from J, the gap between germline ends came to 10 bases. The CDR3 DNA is TGTGCCAGCAGCTTAAGGTCAATGGATTCACCCCTCCACTTT. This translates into CASSLRSMDSPLHF. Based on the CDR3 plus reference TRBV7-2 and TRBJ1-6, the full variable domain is GAGVSQSPSNKVTEKGKDVELRCDPISGHTALYWYRQSLGQGLEFLIYFQGNSAPDKSGLPSDRFSAERTGGSVSTLTIQRTQQEDSAVYLCASSLRSMDSPLHFGNGTRLTVT.

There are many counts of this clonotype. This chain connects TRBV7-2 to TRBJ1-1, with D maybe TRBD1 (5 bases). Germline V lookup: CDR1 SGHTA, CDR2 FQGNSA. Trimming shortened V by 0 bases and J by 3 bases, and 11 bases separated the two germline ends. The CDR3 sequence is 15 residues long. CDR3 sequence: CASSLAGGADTEAFF. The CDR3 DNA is TGTGCCAGCAGCTTAGCTGGAGGGGCGGACACTGAAGCTTTCTTT.

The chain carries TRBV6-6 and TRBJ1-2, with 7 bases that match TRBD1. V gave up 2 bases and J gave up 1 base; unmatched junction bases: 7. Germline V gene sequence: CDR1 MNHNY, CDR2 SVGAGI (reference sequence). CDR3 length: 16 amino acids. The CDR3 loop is CASSYDRTGRNYGYTF. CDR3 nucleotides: TGTGCCAGCAGTTACGACCGGACAGGACGTAACTATGGCTACACCTTC.

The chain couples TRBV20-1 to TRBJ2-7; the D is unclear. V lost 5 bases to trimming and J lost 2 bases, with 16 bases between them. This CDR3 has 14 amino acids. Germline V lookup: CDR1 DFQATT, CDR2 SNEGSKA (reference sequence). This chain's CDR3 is CSASKQAAAYEQYF. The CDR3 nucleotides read TGCAGTGCTTCAAAACAAGCTGCCGCCTACGAGCAGTACTTC.

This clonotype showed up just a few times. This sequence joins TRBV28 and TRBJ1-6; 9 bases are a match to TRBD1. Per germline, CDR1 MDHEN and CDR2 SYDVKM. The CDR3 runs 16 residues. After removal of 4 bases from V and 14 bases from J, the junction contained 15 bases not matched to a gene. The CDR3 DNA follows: TGTGCCAGCAGTTCTACCCCGGGACAGGGCGTTGAGTCCCTCCACTTT. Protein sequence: CASSSTPGQGVESLHF.

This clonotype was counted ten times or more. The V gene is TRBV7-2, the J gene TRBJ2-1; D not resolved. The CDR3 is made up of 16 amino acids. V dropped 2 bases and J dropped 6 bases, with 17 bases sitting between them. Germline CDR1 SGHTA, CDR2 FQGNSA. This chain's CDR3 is CASSLLARPTRNEQFF. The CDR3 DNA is TGTGCCAGCAGCTTACTTGCCAGACCCACTCGCAATGAGCAGTTCTTC.

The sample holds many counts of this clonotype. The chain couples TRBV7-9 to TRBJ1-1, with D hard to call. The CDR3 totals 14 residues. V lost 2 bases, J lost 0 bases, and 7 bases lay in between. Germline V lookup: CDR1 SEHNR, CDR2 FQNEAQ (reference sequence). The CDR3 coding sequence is TGTGCCAGCAGCTTAAGCCAGTTGAACACTGAAGCTTTCTTT. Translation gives CASSLSQLNTEAFF.

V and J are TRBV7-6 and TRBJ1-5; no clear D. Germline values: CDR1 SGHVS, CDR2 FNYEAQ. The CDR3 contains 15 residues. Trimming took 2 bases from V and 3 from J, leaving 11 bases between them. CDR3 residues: CASSLQAGLNQPQHF. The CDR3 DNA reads TGTGCCAGCAGCTTACAGGCAGGCCTCAATCAGCCCCAGCATTTT.

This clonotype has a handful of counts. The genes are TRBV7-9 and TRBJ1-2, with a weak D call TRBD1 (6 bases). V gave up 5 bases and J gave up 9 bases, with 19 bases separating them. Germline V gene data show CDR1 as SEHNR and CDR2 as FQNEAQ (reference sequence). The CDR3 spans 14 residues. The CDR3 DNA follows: TGTGCCAGCAGCGCCGGGACACCTAGAGTTCGCTACACCTTC. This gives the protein CASSAGTPRVRYTF. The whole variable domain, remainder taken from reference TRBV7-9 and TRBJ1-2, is DTGVSQNPRHKITKRGQNVTFRCDPISEHNRLYWYRQTLGQGPEFLTYFQNEAQLEKSRLLSDRFSAERPKGSFSTLEIQRTEQGDSAMYLCASSAGTPRVRYTFGSGTRLTVV.

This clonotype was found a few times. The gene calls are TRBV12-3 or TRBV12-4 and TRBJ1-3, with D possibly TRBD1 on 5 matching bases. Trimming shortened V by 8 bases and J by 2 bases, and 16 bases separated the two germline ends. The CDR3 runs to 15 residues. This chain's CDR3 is CASRDGGRAGNTIYF. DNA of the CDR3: TGTGCCAGCCGGGACGGGGGTCGGGCTGGAAACACCATATATTTT.

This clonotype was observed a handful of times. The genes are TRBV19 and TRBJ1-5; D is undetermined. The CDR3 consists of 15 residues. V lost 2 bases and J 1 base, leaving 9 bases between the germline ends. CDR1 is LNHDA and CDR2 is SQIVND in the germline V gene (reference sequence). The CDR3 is CASSITQASNQPQHF. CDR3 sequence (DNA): TGTGCCAGTAGTATAACCCAAGCGAGCAATCAGCCCCAGCATTTT.

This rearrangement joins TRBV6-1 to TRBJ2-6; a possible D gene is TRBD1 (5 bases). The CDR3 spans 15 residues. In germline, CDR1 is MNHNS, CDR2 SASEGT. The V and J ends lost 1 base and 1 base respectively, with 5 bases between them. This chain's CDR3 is CASSEEGSGANVLTF. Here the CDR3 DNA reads TGTGCCAGCAGTGAAGAGGGGTCTGGGGCCAACGTCCTGACTTTC.

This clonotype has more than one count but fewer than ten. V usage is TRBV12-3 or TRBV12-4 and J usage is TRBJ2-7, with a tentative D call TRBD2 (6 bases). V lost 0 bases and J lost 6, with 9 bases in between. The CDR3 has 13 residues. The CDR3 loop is CASSLAGRPEQYF. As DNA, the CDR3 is TGTGCCAGCAGTTTAGCAGGGAGGCCCGAGCAGTACTTC.

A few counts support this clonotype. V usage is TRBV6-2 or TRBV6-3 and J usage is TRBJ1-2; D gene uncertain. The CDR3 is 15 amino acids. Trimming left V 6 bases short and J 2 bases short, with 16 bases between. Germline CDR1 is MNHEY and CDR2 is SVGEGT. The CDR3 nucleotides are TGTGCCAGCAGGAGTTCGGGCGGTCGGAACTATGGCTACACCTTC. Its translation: CASRSSGGRNYGYTF.

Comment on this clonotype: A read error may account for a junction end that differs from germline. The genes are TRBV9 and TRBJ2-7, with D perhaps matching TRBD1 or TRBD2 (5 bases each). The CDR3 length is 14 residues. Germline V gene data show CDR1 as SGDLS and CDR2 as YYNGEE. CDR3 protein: CASSFTTEGYEQSF. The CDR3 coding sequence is TGTGCCAGCAGCTTTACGACAGAGGGCTACGAGCAGTCCTTC. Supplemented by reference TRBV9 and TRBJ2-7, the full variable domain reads DSGVTQTPKHLITATGQRVTLRCSPRSGDLSVYWYQQSLDQGLQFLIQYYNGEERAKGNILERFSAQQFPDLHSELNLSSLELGDSALYFCASSFTTEGYEQSFGPGTRLTVT.